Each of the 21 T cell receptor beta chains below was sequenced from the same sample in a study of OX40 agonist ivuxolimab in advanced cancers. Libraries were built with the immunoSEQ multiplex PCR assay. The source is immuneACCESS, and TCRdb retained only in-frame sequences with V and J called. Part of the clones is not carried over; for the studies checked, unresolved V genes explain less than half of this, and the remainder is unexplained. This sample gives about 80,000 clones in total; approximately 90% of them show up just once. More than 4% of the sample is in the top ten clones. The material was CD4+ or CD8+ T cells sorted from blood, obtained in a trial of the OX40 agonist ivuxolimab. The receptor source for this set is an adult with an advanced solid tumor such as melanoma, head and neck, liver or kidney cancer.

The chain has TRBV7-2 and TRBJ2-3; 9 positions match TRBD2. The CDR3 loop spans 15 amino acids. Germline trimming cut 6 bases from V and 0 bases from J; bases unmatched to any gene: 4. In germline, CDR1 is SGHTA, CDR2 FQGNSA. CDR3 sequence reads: CASSKAGGSTDTQYF. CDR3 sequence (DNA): TGTGCCAGCAGTAAAGCGGGGGGAAGCACAGATACGCAGTATTTT.

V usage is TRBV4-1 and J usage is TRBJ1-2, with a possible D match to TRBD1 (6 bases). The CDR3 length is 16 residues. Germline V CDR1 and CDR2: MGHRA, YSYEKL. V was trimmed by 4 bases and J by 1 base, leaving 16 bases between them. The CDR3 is CASSPDVGQHNYGYTF. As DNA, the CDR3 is TGCGCCAGCAGCCCCGACGTAGGACAGCATAACTATGGCTACACCTTC.

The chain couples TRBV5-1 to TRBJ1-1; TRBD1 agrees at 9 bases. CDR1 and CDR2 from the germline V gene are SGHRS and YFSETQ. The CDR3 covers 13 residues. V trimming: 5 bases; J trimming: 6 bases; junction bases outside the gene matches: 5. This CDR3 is CASRDRGGSEAFF. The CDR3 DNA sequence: TGCGCCAGCAGAGACAGGGGGGGCTCTGAAGCTTTCTTT.

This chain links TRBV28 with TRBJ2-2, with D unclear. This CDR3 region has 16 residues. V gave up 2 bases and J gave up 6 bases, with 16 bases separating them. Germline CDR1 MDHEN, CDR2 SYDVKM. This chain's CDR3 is CASSLDQKRLSGELFF. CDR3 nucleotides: TGTGCCAGCAGTTTAGATCAAAAGCGTCTCTCCGGGGAGCTGTTTTTT.

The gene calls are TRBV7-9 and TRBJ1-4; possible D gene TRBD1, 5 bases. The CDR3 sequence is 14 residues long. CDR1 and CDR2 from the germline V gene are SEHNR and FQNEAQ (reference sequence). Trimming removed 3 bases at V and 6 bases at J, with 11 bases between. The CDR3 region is CASSFGTPDEKLFF. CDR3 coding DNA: TGTGCCAGCAGCTTCGGGACCCCGGATGAAAAACTGTTTTTT.

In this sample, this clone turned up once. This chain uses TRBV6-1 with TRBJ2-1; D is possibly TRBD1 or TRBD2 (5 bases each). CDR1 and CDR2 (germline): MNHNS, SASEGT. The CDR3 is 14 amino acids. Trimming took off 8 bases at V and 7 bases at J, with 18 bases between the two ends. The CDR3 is CASYPPGRRNEQFF. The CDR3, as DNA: TGTGCCAGCTATCCTCCGGGACGCAGAAATGAGCAGTTCTTC.

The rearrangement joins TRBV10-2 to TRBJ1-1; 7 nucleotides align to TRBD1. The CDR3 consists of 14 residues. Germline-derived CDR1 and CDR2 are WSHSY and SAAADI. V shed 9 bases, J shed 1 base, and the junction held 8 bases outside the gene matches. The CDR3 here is CASARTGKNTEAFF. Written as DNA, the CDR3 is TGCGCCAGTGCGAGGACAGGAAAGAACACTGAAGCTTTCTTT.

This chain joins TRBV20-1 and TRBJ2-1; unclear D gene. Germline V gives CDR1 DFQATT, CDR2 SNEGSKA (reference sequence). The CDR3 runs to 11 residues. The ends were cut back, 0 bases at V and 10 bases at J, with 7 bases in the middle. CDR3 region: CSARDREEQFF. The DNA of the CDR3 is TGCAGTGCTAGAGATAGAGAAGAGCAGTTCTTC.

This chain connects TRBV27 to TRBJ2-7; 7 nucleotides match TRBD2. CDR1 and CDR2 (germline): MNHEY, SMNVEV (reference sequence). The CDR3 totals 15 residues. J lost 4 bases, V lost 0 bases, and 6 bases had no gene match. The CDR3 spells CASSLSYGGSYEQYF. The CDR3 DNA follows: TGTGCCAGCAGTTTATCCTACGGCGGGAGTTACGAGCAGTACTTC.

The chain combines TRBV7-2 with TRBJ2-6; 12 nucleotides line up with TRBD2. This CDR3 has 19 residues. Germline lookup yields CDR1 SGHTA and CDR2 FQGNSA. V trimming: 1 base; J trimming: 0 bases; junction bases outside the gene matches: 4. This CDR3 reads CASSLGPSGRGSGANVLTF. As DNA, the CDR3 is TGTGCCAGCAGCTTAGGTCCTAGCGGGAGGGGCTCTGGGGCCAACGTCCTGACTTTC. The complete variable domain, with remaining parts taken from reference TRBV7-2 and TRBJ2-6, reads GAGVSQSPSNKVTEKGKDVELRCDPISGHTALYWYRQSLGQGLEFLIYFQGNSAPDKSGLPSDRFSAERTGGSVSTLTIQRTQQEDSAVYLCASSLGPSGRGSGANVLTFGAGSRLTVL.

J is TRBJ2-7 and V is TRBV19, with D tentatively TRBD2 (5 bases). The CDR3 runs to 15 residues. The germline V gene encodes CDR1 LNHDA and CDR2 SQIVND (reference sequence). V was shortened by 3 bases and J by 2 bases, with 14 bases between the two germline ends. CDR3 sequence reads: CASSIRGSGAYEQYF. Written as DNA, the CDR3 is TGTGCCAGTAGTATCCGGGGAAGCGGAGCCTACGAGCAGTACTTC.

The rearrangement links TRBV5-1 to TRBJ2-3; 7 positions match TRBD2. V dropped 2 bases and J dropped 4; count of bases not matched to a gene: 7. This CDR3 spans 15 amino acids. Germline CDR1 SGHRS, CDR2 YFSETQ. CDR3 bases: TGCGCCAGCAGCTTTGGGGGGAGGGCCGCAGATACGCAGTATTTT. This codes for CASSFGGRAADTQYF. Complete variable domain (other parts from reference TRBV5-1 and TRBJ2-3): KAGVTQTPRYLIKTRGQQVTLSCSPISGHRSVSWYQQTPGQGLQFLFEYFSETQRNKGNFPGRFSGRQFSNSRSEMNVSTLELGDSALYLCASSFGGRAADTQYFGPGTRLTVL.

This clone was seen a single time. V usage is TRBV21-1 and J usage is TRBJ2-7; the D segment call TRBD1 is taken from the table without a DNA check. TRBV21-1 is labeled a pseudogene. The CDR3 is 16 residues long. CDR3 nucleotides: TGTGCCAGCATATATTTCACAGGGGACGATTCCTACGAGCAGTACTTC. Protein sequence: CASIYFTGDDSYEQYF.

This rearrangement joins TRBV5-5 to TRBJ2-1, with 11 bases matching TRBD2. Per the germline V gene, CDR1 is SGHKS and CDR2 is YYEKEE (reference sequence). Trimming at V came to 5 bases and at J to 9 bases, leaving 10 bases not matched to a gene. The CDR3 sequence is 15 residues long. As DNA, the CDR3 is TGTGCCAGCAGTTCACTAGCGGGAGACCTGGGTGAGCAGTTCTTC. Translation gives CASSSLAGDLGEQFF. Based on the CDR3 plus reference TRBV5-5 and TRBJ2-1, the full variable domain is DAGVTQSPTHLIKTRGQQVTLRCSPISGHKSVSWYQQVLGQGPQFIFQYYEKEERGRGNFPDRFSARQFPNYSSELNVNALLLGDSALYLCASSSLAGDLGEQFFGPGTRLTVL.

The CDR3 is CASSLMGGTSGHNEQFF. The DNA of the CDR3 is TGTGCCAGCAGCTTAATGGGGGGGACTAGTGGACACAATGAGCAGTTCTTC. J is TRBJ2-1 and V is TRBV7-6; 8 nucleotides align to TRBD2. In germline, CDR1 is SGHVS, CDR2 FNYEAQ. The V segment lost 2 bases and the J segment 5 bases; nucleotides outside the gene matches: 11. CDR3 length equals 17 residues.

CDR3 coding DNA: TGTGCCAGCACCCCGACTAGCGGGATCGATACGCAGTATTTT. This encodes CASTPTSGIDTQYF. The chain links TRBV11-2 to TRBJ2-3; TRBD2 agrees at 11 bases. Germline values: CDR1 SGHAT, CDR2 FQNNGV. The CDR3 is made up of 14 amino acids. The V gene end was trimmed by 7 bases and the J gene end by 6 bases; junction bases not matched to a gene: 6.

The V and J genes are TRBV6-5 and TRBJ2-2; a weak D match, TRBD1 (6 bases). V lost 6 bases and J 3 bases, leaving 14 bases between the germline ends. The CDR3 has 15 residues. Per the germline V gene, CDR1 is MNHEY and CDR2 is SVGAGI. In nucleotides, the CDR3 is TGTGCCAGCAGCCAACCAGGGGAGCACACCGGGGAGCTGTTTTTT. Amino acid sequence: CASSQPGEHTGELFF.

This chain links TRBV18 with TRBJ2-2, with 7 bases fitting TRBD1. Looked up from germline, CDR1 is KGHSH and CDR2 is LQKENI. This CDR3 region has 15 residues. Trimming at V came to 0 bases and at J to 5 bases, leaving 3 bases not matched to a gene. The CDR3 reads CASSPPPRGTGELFF. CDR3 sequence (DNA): TGTGCCAGCTCACCACCGCCCAGGGGGACCGGGGAGCTGTTTTTT.

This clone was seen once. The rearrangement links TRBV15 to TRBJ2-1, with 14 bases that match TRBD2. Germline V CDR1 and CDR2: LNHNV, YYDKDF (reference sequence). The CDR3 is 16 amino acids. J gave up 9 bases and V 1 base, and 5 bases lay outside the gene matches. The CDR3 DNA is TGTGCCACCAGCAGAGTAGTGACTAGCGGGAGGGGTGAGCAGTTCTTC. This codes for CATSRVVTSGRGEQFF.

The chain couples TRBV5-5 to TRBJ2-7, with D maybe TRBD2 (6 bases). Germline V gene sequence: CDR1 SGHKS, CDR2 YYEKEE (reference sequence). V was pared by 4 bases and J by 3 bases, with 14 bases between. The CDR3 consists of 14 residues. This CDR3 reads CASSGGTGNYEQYF. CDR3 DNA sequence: TGTGCCAGCAGCGGGGGGACGGGCAACTACGAGCAGTACTTC. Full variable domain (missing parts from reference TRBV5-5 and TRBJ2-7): DAGVTQSPTHLIKTRGQQVTLRCSPISGHKSVSWYQQVLGQGPQFIFQYYEKEERGRGNFPDRFSARQFPNYSSELNVNALLLGDSALYLCASSGGTGNYEQYFGPGTRLTVT.

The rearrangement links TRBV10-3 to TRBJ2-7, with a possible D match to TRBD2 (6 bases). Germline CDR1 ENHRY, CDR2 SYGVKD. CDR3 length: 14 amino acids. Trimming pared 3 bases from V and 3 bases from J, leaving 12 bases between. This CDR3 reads CAISDGRGGYEQYF. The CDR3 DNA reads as TGTGCCATCAGTGACGGGCGGGGCGGCTACGAGCAGTACTTC.